A selection of T cell receptor beta chains follows, all from one sample in a study of blood T cells in healthy people across ages. TCRdb passed the 5' RACE reads through MiXCR, listing each CDR3 protein once. Of some 1.6 million distinct CDR3 sequences detected, about 32% appear once; the ten largest clones hold approximately 10%. The source material was blood. Source of these receptors: a woman in her thirties in good health. CDR3s include the opening cysteine and the closing phenylalanine or tryptophan. D genes are given only for firm matches. Size is stated for part of the rows, as once, few or many counts, or as a class when the clone is expanded.

V,D,size,J,CDR3,DNA
TRBV20-1,TRBD1,NA,TRBJ1-2,CSAGTQGAGYGYTF,TGCAGTGCTGGGACACAGGGGGCAGGCTATGGCTACACCTTC
TRBV20-1,NA,few,TRBJ1-2,CSARSINDGYTF,TGCAGTGCTAGATCCATAAATGATGGCTACACCTTC
TRBV3-1,NA,NA,TRBJ2-5,CASSRGGLRETQYF,TGTGCCAGCAGCCGAGGGGGATTGCGGGAGACCCAGTACTTC
TRBV7-8,NA,NA,TRBJ2-1,CAGSFQGWNEQFF,TGTGCCGGCAGCTTTCAGGGGTGGAATGAGCAGTTCTTC
TRBV13,NA,few,TRBJ2-6,CASSLEGGANVRTF,TGTGCCAGCAGCTTAGAGGGTGGGGCCAACGTCCGGACTTTC
TRBV9,TRBD2,NA,TRBJ2-3,CASSVAKLAGASTDTQYF,TGTGCCAGCAGCGTAGCTAAACTAGCGGGGGCTAGCACAGATACGCAGTATTTT
TRBV20-1,NA,few,TRBJ1-2,CSAKPPTGLFYGYTF,TGCAGTGCTAAACCACCGACAGGACTCTTCTATGGCTACACCTTC
TRBV28,NA,NA,TRBJ1-5,CTSIRGYSNQPQHF,TGTACCAGCATCCGGGGGTATAGCAATCAGCCCCAGCATTTT
TRBV30,TRBD2,once,TRBJ2-3,CAWSVRAGGTDTQYF,TGTGCCTGGAGTGTACGGGCGGGGGGCACAGATACGCAGTATTTT
TRBV20-1,NA,NA,TRBJ2-3,CSAESEDTQYF,TGCAGTGCTGAATCAGAAGATACGCAGTATTTT
TRBV6-1,NA,few,TRBJ2-7,CASSEFGYEQYF,TGTGCCAGCAGTGAATTTGGGTACGAGCAGTACTTC
TRBV20-1,NA,few,TRBJ2-2,CSAEELNTGELFF,TGCAGTGCGGAGGAGCTCAACACCGGGGAGCTGTTTTTT
TRBV6-6,NA,NA,TRBJ2-3,CASSQAAGGAPTQYF,TGTGCCAGCAGCCAAGCAGCAGGGGGGGCCCCTACGCAGTATTTT
TRBV28,NA,NA,TRBJ2-7,CASSLSGIGGPEQYF,TGTGCCAGCAGTTTATCAGGTATAGGGGGACCCGAGCAGTACTTC
TRBV11-2,NA,NA,TRBJ2-1,CASSPSVAVPYNEQFF,TGTGCCAGCAGCCCCTCAGTCGCGGTACCCTACAATGAGCAGTTCTTC
TRBV24-1,NA,NA,TRBJ1-2,CATSVVLGRIGYGYTF,TGTGCCACCAGTGTGGTTCTGGGCCGGATTGGCTATGGCTACACCTTC
TRBV2,NA,few,TRBJ2-3,CASKGSGLHTDTQYF,TGTGCCAGCAAGGGGAGCGGGCTACACACAGATACGCAGTATTTT
TRBV5-1,NA,NA,TRBJ2-5,CASSPRGSPQETQYF,TGCGCCAGCAGCCCCCGGGGGAGTCCCCAAGAGACCCAGTACTTC
TRBV28,TRBD1,many,TRBJ2-5,CASSTLQGAWGETQYF,TGTGCCAGCAGTACACTACAGGGGGCGTGGGGAGAGACCCAGTACTTC
TRBV9,NA,NA,TRBJ2-7,CASSVDQWRVVQYF,TGTGCCAGCAGCGTAGATCAATGGAGGGTCGTGCAGTACTTC